The clone carrying this T cell receptor (beta chain) was recorded a few times. Antigen: not known. Repertoires were sampled repeatedly during chemoradiotherapy. The data were taken from a study of chemoradiotherapy in HPV16-positive cancers. Clones were sequenced by immunoSEQ multiplex PCR, and TCRdb holds only the in-frame ones, with some missing. This sample has about 20,000 clones, with 80% to 90% found just once. Broader study findings: Candidate HPV-specific clones and E7-related TCR motifs grew in tumor during treatment.

The CDR3 is made up of 15 amino acids. Per germline, CDR1 LNHNV and CDR2 YYDKDF (reference sequence). V gave up 5 bases and J gave up 2 bases, with 15 bases separating them. The sample consisted of blood, taken from a patient who underwent chemoradiotherapy. The chain couples TRBV15 to TRBJ1-1; D is undetermined. The TCR sequence derives from a human donor with HPV-associated anogenital cancer. The chain's CDR3 is CATSLDPRFNTEAFF. The CDR3 nucleotides are TGTGCCACCAGCCTAGACCCCAGGTTTAACACTGAAGCTTTCTTT.